What follows are 24 T cell receptor beta chains derived from one specimen sequenced in a study of T cell repertoires in cytomegalovirus infection. TCRdb itself ran the reads through MiXCR, one entry per CDR3 protein. The sample consists of around 900,000 distinct CDR3 sequences, roughly 31% of them appearing once. These TCRs' antigens remain unknown. The input for sequencing was cultured CD8+ T cells from PBMCs, taken from culture after CMV antigen stimulation. These receptors came from a human donor in good health (CMV status not recorded). Some clones in this sample may be carry-over from other donors' samples.

This clonotype showed up just a few times. The chain couples TRBV12-3 or TRBV12-4 to TRBJ1-5; TRBD1 matches at 7 bases. After removal of 6 bases from V and 3 bases from J, the junction contained 14 bases not matched to a gene. The CDR3 consists of 17 residues. As DNA, the CDR3 is TGTGCCAGCAGCTCCTCAATCTGGGGACAGAACAATCAGCCCCAGCATTTT. Its translation: CASSSSIWGQNNQPQHF.

The sample holds a few counts of this clonotype. The gene calls are TRBV4-1 and TRBJ2-1; 9 bases are shared with TRBD1. Germline V gene lookup returns CDR1 MGHRA and CDR2 YSYEKL. The CDR3 sequence is 15 residues long. The J segment lost 2 bases and the V segment lost 6 bases, leaving 5 bases of the junction unmatched. CDR3 nucleotide sequence: TGCGCCAGCAGAATCCGGGACAGGGCCTACAATGAGCAGTTCTTC. The encoded protein is CASRIRDRAYNEQFF.

The DNA of the CDR3 is TGTGCCAGCAGGCTAACTAGCGGCGGTGAGCAGTTCTTC. It codes for CASRLTSGGEQFF. V gene TRBV12-3 or TRBV12-4 combines with J gene TRBJ2-1, with 8 bases that match TRBD2. This CDR3 comprises 13 residues. The trim removed 6 bases at V and 9 bases at J, leaving 7 bases unmatched.

A note on this clonotype: This may come from a read error, since a much larger clone is one base off. The J gene is TRBJ2-5, the V gene TRBV7-6; the D gene is possibly TRBD2 (5 bases). Germline values: CDR1 SGHVS, CDR2 FNYEAQ. This CDR3 comprises 15 residues. The CDR3 sequence is CANSSSPGLGETQYF. As DNA, the CDR3 is TGTGCCAACAGCTCTAGCCCTGGGTTAGGAGAGACCCAGTACTTC. The whole variable domain, remainder taken from reference TRBV7-6 and TRBJ2-5, is GAGVSQSPRYKVTKRGQDVALRCDPISGHVSLYWYRQALGQGPEFLTYFNYEAQQDKSGLPNDRFSAERPEGSISTLTIQRTEQRDSAMYRCANSSSPGLGETQYFGPGTRLLVL.

Worth noting for this clonotype: The junction and the germline gene differ at one end; a read error may be behind it. This sequence joins TRBV27 and TRBJ1-2; TRBD1 matches at 11 bases. The CDR3 runs to 14 residues. Germline V gene sequence: CDR1 MNHEY, CDR2 SMNVEV (reference sequence). The CDR3 DNA reads as TGTGTCAGCAGCCTAGGGACAGGGGGCTATGGCTACACCTTC. This gives the protein CVSSLGTGGYGYTF.

Only a few counts were recorded for this clonotype. The rearrangement joins TRBV4-2 to TRBJ2-2, with D possibly matching TRBD2 (7 bases). The CDR3 is made up of 16 amino acids. Trimming took 2 bases from V and 5 from J, leaving 15 bases between them. CDR1 and CDR2 (germline): LGHNA, YNFKEQ. The CDR3 DNA is TGTGCCAGCAGCCAAAATCGGCGGGGGACAACCGGGGAGCTGTTTTTT. Encoded protein: CASSQNRRGTTGELFF.

This clonotype was seen repeatedly, ten times or more. The chain couples TRBV19 to TRBJ2-2, with a weak D call TRBD2 (6 bases). This CDR3 has 16 amino acids. Germline CDR1 reads LNHDA; CDR2 reads SQIVND (reference sequence). Trimming took off 3 bases at V and 5 bases at J, with 16 bases between the two ends. The CDR3 region is CASSILGRGVTGELFF. CDR3 DNA: TGTGCCAGTAGTATCCTGGGGCGCGGGGTGACCGGGGAGCTGTTTTTT.

This clonotype was detected ten times or more. The chain joins TRBV5-6 to TRBJ1-5, with a weak D call TRBD1 (5 bases). This CDR3 region has 14 residues. With 2 bases removed from V and 8 bases from J, the gap between germline ends came to 14 bases. From germline, CDR1 is SGHDT and CDR2 YYEEEE. CDR3 in amino acids: CASSLAEGTEPQHF. The CDR3 DNA reads as TGTGCCAGCAGCTTAGCGGAGGGGACTGAGCCCCAGCATTTT.

The V call is TRBV9, the J call TRBJ1-4; D gene ambiguous. Germline CDR1 and CDR2: SGDLS and YYNGEE. This CDR3 contains 12 residues. Trimming stripped 6 bases from V and 8 bases from J, with 11 bases between. The CDR3 coding sequence is TGTGCCAGCACCAGGATGAACGAAAAACTGTTTTTT. Protein product: CASTRMNEKLFF.

The chain employs TRBV27 and TRBJ1-1; TRBD1 is a possible D gene (5 bases). The V end lost 1 base, the J end lost 3 bases, and 18 bases lay between the germline ends. This CDR3 is 17 amino acids long. Germline lookup yields CDR1 MNHEY and CDR2 SMNVEV (reference sequence). The DNA of the CDR3 is TGTGCCAGCAGTTTATACGCAGGGATAATTGGAGACACTGAAGCTTTCTTT. This translates into CASSLYAGIIGDTEAFF.

This clonotype was observed many times. The chain combines TRBV7-8 with TRBJ2-7; a possible D gene is TRBD1 (5 bases). Germline loops: CDR1 SGHVS, CDR2 FQNEAQ. The CDR3 consists of 16 residues. V lost 1 base, J lost 0 bases, and 13 bases lay in between. The CDR3 DNA sequence: TGTGCCAGCAGCTTAGAGGTCCCAGGGATCTCCTACGAGCAGTACTTC. Encoded protein: CASSLEVPGISYEQYF. Drawing the rest from reference TRBV7-8 and TRBJ2-7, the complete variable domain is GAGVSQSPRYKVAKRGQDVALRCDPISGHVSLFWYQQALGQGPEFLTYFQNEAQLDKSGLPSDRFFAERPEGSVSTLKIQRTQQEDSAVYLCASSLEVPGISYEQYFGPGTRLTVT.

This clonotype has just a few counts. The V gene is TRBV24-1, the J gene TRBJ1-1; tentatively, D is TRBD1 (5 bases). Deletions cut 7 bases from V and 0 bases from J, with 8 bases between. The CDR3 runs 13 residues. CDR1 is KGHDR, CDR2 SFDVKD, per germline. CDR3 sequence (DNA): TGTGCCACCAGCGACAGAATGAACACTGAAGCTTTCTTT. This translates into CATSDRMNTEAFF.

This clonotype was picked up a small number of times. This rearrangement joins TRBV7-9 to TRBJ1-1, with TRBD1 matching 7 bases. Losses at the gene ends were 4 bases for V and 4 bases for J; bases not matched to a gene: 9. The CDR3 consists of 15 residues. Looked up from germline, CDR1 is SEHNR and CDR2 is FQNEAQ (reference sequence). The CDR3 spells CASSSPDRPSTEAFF. The CDR3, as DNA: TGTGCCAGCAGCTCCCCGGACAGGCCTAGCACTGAAGCTTTCTTT.

Worth noting for this clonotype: Since the CDR3 does not end with the conserved phenylalanine or tryptophan, this likely comes from a read error. The chain couples TRBV7-2 to TRBJ2-7, with 7 bases fitting TRBD1. This CDR3 has 13 amino acids. Germline assignment: CDR1 SGHTA and CDR2 FQGNSA. CDR3 in amino acids: CASSPYRGYEQYG. CDR3 DNA sequence: TGTGCAAGCAGCCCGTACAGGGGTTACGAGCAGTACGGC.

This clonotype was seen a handful of times. In DNA, the CDR3 is TGTGCCAGCACCGGGCAGGGGGCATCCTACGAGCAGTACTTC. Amino acids: CASTGQGASYEQYF. The V call is TRBV7-6, the J call TRBJ2-7; 8 bases match TRBD1. This CDR3 is 14 amino acids long. Germline V lookup: CDR1 SGHVS, CDR2 FNYEAQ. V was clipped by 7 bases and J by 1 base; unmatched bases: 6. Full variable domain (rest looked up from reference TRBV7-6 and TRBJ2-7): GAGVSQSPRYKVTKRGQDVALRCDPISGHVSLYWYRQALGQGPEFLTYFNYEAQQDKSGLPNDRFSAERPEGSISTLTIQRTEQRDSAMYRCASTGQGASYEQYFGPGTRLTVT.

This clonotype was counted only a few times. V gene TRBV7-8 combines with J gene TRBJ2-7; D is possibly TRBD1 (6 bases). Looked up from germline, CDR1 is SGHVS and CDR2 is FQNEAQ. The CDR3 sequence is 13 residues long. Trimming pared 7 bases from V and 1 base from J, leaving 11 bases between. The CDR3 sequence: CASIPGESYEQYF. For the CDR3, the DNA is TGTGCCAGCATCCCAGGGGAGTCCTACGAGCAGTACTTC.

This clonotype appeared a single time. This sequence may be a read error, since a much larger clone differs from it by one base. The V and J genes are TRBV7-6 and TRBJ1-5; D is uncertain. The end of the DNA aligns better with TRBJ2-3, so the J call may be wrong. Germline V gene sequence: CDR1 SGHVS, CDR2 FNYEAQ. The CDR3 sequence is 16 residues long. CDR3 sequence (DNA): TGTGCCAGCAGCTTAGACTGGGGAAATAGCAATCAGCCCCAGTATTTT. Residues: CASSLDWGNSNQPQYF.

The rearrangement links TRBV19 to TRBJ2-5; 8 nucleotides line up with TRBD1. This CDR3 contains 13 residues. Unmatched junction bases numbered 3, after V lost 4 bases and J lost 5 bases. Per germline, CDR1 LNHDA and CDR2 SQIVND (reference sequence). The CDR3 nucleotides are TGTGCCAGTAGTAACGACAGGGGTGAGACCCAGTACTTC. Amino acid sequence: CASSNDRGETQYF.

The chain combines TRBV7-8 with TRBJ2-1; 8 bases align to TRBD2. In germline, CDR1 is SGHVS, CDR2 FQNEAQ. V shed 5 bases, J shed 4 bases, and the junction held 7 bases outside the gene matches. This CDR3 is 15 amino acids long. The CDR3 bases are TGTGCCAGCAGCCTTAGCGGGGTGGTTTACAATGAGCAGTTCTTC. Residues: CASSLSGVVYNEQFF.

The J gene is TRBJ1-5, the V gene TRBV27; no reliable D call. This CDR3 spans 13 amino acids. In germline, CDR1 is MNHEY, CDR2 SMNVEV (reference sequence). Trimming took 3 bases from V and 10 from J, leaving 13 bases between them. CDR3 in amino acids: CASSLWGDSPQHF. CDR3 sequence (DNA): TGTGCCAGCAGTTTGTGGGGAGATTCCCCCCAGCATTTT.

This chain joins TRBV18 and TRBJ1-1, with a possible D match to TRBD1 (5 bases). Trimming removed 2 bases from V and 1 base from J, with 14 bases in between. CDR3 length equals 16 residues. Germline CDR1 reads KGHSH; CDR2 reads LQKENI. The CDR3 reads CASSPTRQGSNTEAFF. CDR3 DNA sequence: TGTGCCAGCTCACCAACCCGGCAGGGTTCGAACACTGAAGCTTTCTTT.

There are a few counts of this clonotype. This chain joins TRBV11-3 and TRBJ2-1; no definite D call. CDR3 length: 14 amino acids. V was pared by 0 bases and J by 5 bases, with 8 bases between. Germline V gives CDR1 SGHNT, CDR2 YENEEA. The DNA for the CDR3 is TGTGCCAGCAGCTTAGAGTACAGAAACAATGAGCAGTTCTTC. This gives the protein CASSLEYRNNEQFF.

The chain combines TRBV20-1 with TRBJ2-5; 12 nucleotides align to TRBD2. The CDR3 runs 15 residues. The V segment lost 6 bases and the J segment 0 bases; nucleotides outside the gene matches: 5. The germline CDR1 and CDR2 sequences are DFQATT and SNEGSKA (reference sequence). The CDR3 DNA reads TGCAGTGCAAGACTAGCGGGGGCATACCAAGAGACCCAGTACTTC. Translating it yields CSARLAGAYQETQYF.

This clonotype was seen ten or more times. As DNA, the CDR3 is TGTGCCAGCAGCTTGTACGACTACGGTATACGGGAGACCCAGTACTTC. Translating gives CASSLYDYGIRETQYF. The rearrangement links TRBV7-2 to TRBJ2-5, with TRBD2 as a possible D gene (5 bases). The V and J ends lost 3 bases and 5 bases respectively, with 19 bases between them. In germline, CDR1 is SGHTA, CDR2 FQGNSA. This CDR3 contains 16 residues.